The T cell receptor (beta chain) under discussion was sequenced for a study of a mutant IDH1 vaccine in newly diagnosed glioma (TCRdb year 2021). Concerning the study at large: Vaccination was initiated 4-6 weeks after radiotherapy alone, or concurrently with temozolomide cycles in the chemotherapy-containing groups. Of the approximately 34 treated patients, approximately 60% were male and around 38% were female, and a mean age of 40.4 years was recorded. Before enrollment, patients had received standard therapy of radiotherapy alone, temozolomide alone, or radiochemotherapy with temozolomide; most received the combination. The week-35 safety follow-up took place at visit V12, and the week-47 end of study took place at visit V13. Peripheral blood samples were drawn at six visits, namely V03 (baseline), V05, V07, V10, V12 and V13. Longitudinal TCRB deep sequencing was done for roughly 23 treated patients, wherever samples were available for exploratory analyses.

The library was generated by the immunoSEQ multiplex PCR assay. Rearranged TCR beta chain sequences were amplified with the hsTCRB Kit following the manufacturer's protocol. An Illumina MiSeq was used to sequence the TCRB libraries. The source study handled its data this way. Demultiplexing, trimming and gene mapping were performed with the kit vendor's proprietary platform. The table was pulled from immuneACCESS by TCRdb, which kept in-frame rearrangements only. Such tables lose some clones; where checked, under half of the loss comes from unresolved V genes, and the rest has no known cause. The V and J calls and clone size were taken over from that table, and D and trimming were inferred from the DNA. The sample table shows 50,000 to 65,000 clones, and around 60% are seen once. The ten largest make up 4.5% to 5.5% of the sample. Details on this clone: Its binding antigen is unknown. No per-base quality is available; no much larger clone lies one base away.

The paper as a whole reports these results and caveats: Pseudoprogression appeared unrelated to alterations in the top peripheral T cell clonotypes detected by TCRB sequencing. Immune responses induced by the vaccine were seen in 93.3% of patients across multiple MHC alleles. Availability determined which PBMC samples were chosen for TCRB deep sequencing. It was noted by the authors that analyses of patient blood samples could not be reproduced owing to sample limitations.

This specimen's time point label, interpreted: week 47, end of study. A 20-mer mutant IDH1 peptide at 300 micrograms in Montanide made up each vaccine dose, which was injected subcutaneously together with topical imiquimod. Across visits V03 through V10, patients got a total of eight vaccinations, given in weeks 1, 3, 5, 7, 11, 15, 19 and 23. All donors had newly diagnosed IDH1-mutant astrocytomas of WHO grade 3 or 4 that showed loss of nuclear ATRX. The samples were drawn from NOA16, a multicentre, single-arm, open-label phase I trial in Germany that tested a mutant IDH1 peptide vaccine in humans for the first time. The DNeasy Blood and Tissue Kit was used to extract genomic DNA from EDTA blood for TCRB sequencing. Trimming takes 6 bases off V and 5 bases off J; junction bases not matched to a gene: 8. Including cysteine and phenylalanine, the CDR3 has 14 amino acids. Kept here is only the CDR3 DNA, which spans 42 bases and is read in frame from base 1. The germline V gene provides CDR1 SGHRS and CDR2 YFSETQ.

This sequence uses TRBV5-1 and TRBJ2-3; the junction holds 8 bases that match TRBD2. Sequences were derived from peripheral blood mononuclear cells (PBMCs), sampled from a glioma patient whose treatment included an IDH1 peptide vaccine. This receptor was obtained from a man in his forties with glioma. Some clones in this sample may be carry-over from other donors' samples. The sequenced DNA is TGCGCCAGCAAGGAGAATAGCGGGGTAGATACGCAGTATTTT. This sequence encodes CASKENSGVDTQYF.